Following are 28 T cell receptor beta chains from one sample sequenced in a study of blood T cell repertoires in COVID-19. The data were produced by immunoSEQ multiplex PCR, yet TCRdb's version contains in-frame clones alone and is incomplete. The repertoire holds around 9,700 clones, with roughly 85% as singletons. Sequenced material: peripheral blood. These receptors originate from a man between 25 and 39 years old with active or convalescent COVID-19.

The chain is built from TRBV5-1 and TRBJ2-7; 9 positions match TRBD1. This CDR3 has 15 amino acids. V lost 4 bases and J lost 6; bases outside the gene matches: 11. Germline loops: CDR1 SGHRS, CDR2 YFSETQ. The CDR3 protein is CASSANWDRVGEQYF. The CDR3, as DNA: TGCGCCAGCAGCGCGAACTGGGACAGGGTAGGCGAGCAGTACTTC.

This clone appeared a single time. This sequence joins TRBV6-5 and TRBJ2-7; 7 nucleotides line up with TRBD1. Per germline, CDR1 MNHEY and CDR2 SVGAGI. This CDR3 has 14 residues. V shed 10 bases, J shed 1 base, and the junction held 10 bases outside the gene matches. The CDR3 region has the DNA TGTGCCACCCTCCCCGGGACAGAGTCCTACGAGCAGTACTTC. Its protein product is CATLPGTESYEQYF.

V usage is TRBV24-1 and J usage is TRBJ2-1; 7 bases agree with TRBD1. Germline V gene sequence: CDR1 KGHDR, CDR2 SFDVKD. The V gene end was trimmed by 4 bases and the J gene end by 0 bases; junction bases not matched to a gene: 5. The length of the CDR3 is 16 residues. The CDR3 region has the DNA TGTGCCACCAGTGACTTTGAGGGGGCCTCCTACAATGAGCAGTTCTTC. Translating gives CATSDFEGASYNEQFF.

The V and J genes are TRBV2 and TRBJ2-2; TRBD1 matches 11 bases. Germline V gene sequence: CDR1 SNHLY, CDR2 FYNNEI. V trimming: 2 bases; J trimming: 7 bases; junction bases outside the gene matches: 3. This CDR3 contains 15 residues. The CDR3 DNA sequence: TGTGCCAGCAGTGAAAGGACAGGGGGCGGCGGGGAGCTGTTTTTT. This codes for CASSERTGGGGELFF.

The J gene is TRBJ2-5, the V gene TRBV7-9; 11 nucleotides match TRBD2. Germline V CDR1 and CDR2: SEHNR, FQNEAQ (reference sequence). The CDR3 spans 15 residues. J gave up 2 bases and V 5 bases, and 4 bases lay outside the gene matches. CDR3 nucleotide sequence: TGTGCCAGCAGCCCACTAGCGGGGGAACAAGAGACCCAGTACTTC. Protein: CASSPLAGEQETQYF.

This clone was found a few times. The rearrangement uses TRBV30 and TRBJ1-1, with a weak D call TRBD1 (5 bases). The germline CDR1 and CDR2 sequences are GTSNPN and SVGIG (reference sequence). Trimming took 2 bases from V and 4 from J, leaving 14 bases between them. The CDR3 extends over 14 amino acids. The CDR3 DNA follows: TGTGCCTGGAGTAAGGGCGGGGGAACCACTGAAGCTTTCTTT. It encodes CAWSKGGGTTEAFF.

DNA of the CDR3: TGTGCCATCAGTGATAGGTGGGGGGGAGGAGGCGAGCAGTACGTC. Translating gives CAISDRWGGGGEQYV. The chain couples TRBV10-3 to TRBJ2-7, with 7 bases aligning to TRBD2. The CDR3 totals 15 residues. Germline CDR1 is ENHRY and CDR2 is SYGVKD. J lost 6 bases, V lost 3 bases, and 11 bases had no gene match.

The chain couples TRBV6-1 to TRBJ1-3; the D is unclear. V was pared by 2 bases and J by 2 bases, with 7 bases between. The CDR3 contains 14 residues. Germline loops: CDR1 MNHNS, CDR2 SASEGT. CDR3 protein: CASSEQRAGNTIYF. CDR3 coding DNA: TGTGCCAGCAGTGAACAGCGGGCTGGAAACACCATATATTTT.

The J gene is TRBJ2-3, the V gene TRBV11-2; a possible D gene is TRBD2 (5 bases). The germline V and J ends were trimmed by 1 base and 5 bases, with 7 bases remaining between them. Germline CDR1 and CDR2: SGHAT and FQNNGV. CDR3 length: 13 amino acids. CDR3 region: CASSLGREDTQYF. CDR3 DNA: TGTGCCAGCAGCTTAGGCCGGGAAGATACGCAGTATTTT.

In regard to this clone: Germline is not matched at one junction end, which may reflect a read error. Here the CDR3 reads CSVEGTSGGYTF. DNA for the CDR3: TGCAGCGTGGAAGGGACGTCGGGAGGCTACACCTTC. V is TRBV29-1 and J is TRBJ1-2; TRBD1 is a possible D gene (5 bases). Germline V gene data show CDR1 as SQVTM and CDR2 as ANQGSEA. CDR3 length: 12 residues.

V is TRBV6-5 and J is TRBJ2-7; tentatively, D is TRBD1 (6 bases). Germline CDR1 and CDR2: MNHEY and SVGAGI. Trimming stripped 5 bases from V and 2 bases from J, with 13 bases between. There are 14 residues in the CDR3. The CDR3 spells CASSQQGFPYEQYF. In DNA, the CDR3 is TGTGCCAGCAGTCAACAGGGATTCCCCTACGAGCAGTACTTC.

This rearrangement joins TRBV2 to TRBJ2-1; D possibly corresponds to TRBD1 (6 bases). V was clipped by 7 bases and J by 9 bases, with 13 bases between them. Germline-derived CDR1 and CDR2 are SNHLY and FYNNEI. The CDR3 loop spans 12 amino acids. Written as DNA, the CDR3 is TGTGCCAGCAAAAAGGACAGCTTTGAGCAGTTCTTC. Its protein product is CASKKDSFEQFF.

The chain has TRBV29-1 and TRBJ1-2; 8 nucleotides agree with TRBD1. Germline CDR1 SQVTM, CDR2 ANQGSEA. The CDR3 extends over 12 amino acids. The ends lost 7 bases at V and 1 base at J; junction bases unmatched: 2. The CDR3 protein is CSATGGNYGYTF. The CDR3 coding sequence is TGCAGCGCTACAGGGGGTAACTATGGCTACACCTTC.

The chain has TRBV29-1 and TRBJ2-6; 7 nucleotides align to TRBD2. This CDR3 is 16 amino acids long. Germline values: CDR1 SQVTM, CDR2 ANQGSEA. Losses at the gene ends were 3 bases for V and 1 base for J; bases not matched to a gene: 6. The CDR3 DNA reads as TGCAGCGTTGAGGCTAGCGGTAAATCTGGGGCCAACGTCCTGACTTTC. It yields the protein CSVEASGKSGANVLTF.

V usage is TRBV12-3 or TRBV12-4 and J usage is TRBJ1-5; no reliable D call. The CDR3 sequence is 12 residues long. Trimming removed 2 bases at V and 5 bases at J, with 4 bases between. The CDR3 bases are TGTGCCAGCAGTTTACCGTATCAGCCCCAGCATTTT. Translated, it gives CASSLPYQPQHF.

The gene calls are TRBV7-2 and TRBJ2-1; D call uncertain. This CDR3 is built from 12 residues. Germline V gene sequence: CDR1 SGHTA, CDR2 FQGNSA. V lost 5 bases and J lost 9, with 11 bases in between. CDR3 nucleotides: TGTGCCAGCAGCCCGCAGGTCCTTGAGCAGTTCTTC. It yields the protein CASSPQVLEQFF. The variable domain in full, with the rest retrieved from reference TRBV7-2 and TRBJ2-1, is GAGVSQSPSNKVTEKGKDVELRCDPISGHTALYWYRQSLGQGLEFLIYFQGNSAPDKSGLPSDRFSAERTGGSVSTLTIQRTQQEDSAVYLCASSPQVLEQFFGPGTRLTVL.

This sequence joins TRBV15 and TRBJ1-1; D gene ambiguous. Trimming took off 6 bases at V and 3 bases at J, with 14 bases between the two ends. In germline, CDR1 is LNHNV, CDR2 YYDKDF (reference sequence). This CDR3 region has 14 residues. Here the CDR3 reads CATRASGADTEAFF. The CDR3, as DNA: TGTGCCACCAGGGCTAGTGGTGCGGACACTGAAGCTTTCTTT. Supplemented by reference TRBV15 and TRBJ1-1, the full variable domain reads DAMVIQNPRYQVTQFGKPVTLSCSQTLNHNVMYWYQQKSSQAPKLLFHYYDKDFNNEADTPDNFQSRRPNTSFCFLDIRSPGLGDTAMYLCATRASGADTEAFFGQGTRLTVV.

The gene calls are TRBV7-2 and TRBJ1-3; maybe TRBD1 (5 bases). CDR1 is SGHTA, CDR2 FQGNSA, per germline. The V end was cut by 2 bases, the J end by 3 bases, with 20 bases between. CDR3 length equals 18 residues. CDR3 DNA sequence: TGTGCCAGCAGCTTATTCGCGGGGGGTCGGTATATTGGAAACACCATATATTTT. Protein sequence: CASSLFAGGRYIGNTIYF. Full variable domain (remainder filled in from reference TRBV7-2 and TRBJ1-3): GAGVSQSPSNKVTEKGKDVELRCDPISGHTALYWYRQSLGQGLEFLIYFQGNSAPDKSGLPSDRFSAERTGGSVSTLTIQRTQQEDSAVYLCASSLFAGGRYIGNTIYFGEGSWLTVV.

V gene TRBV2 combines with J gene TRBJ1-1, with 7 bases matching TRBD1. The CDR3 has 16 amino acids. J was trimmed by 0 bases and V by 6 bases; bases with no gene match: 10. In germline, CDR1 is SNHLY, CDR2 FYNNEI. The CDR3 spells CASSPLDRAVNTEAFF. Written as DNA, the CDR3 is TGTGCCAGCAGCCCACTCGACAGGGCGGTGAACACTGAAGCTTTCTTT.

The chain has TRBV3-1 (or the pseudogene TRBV3-2) and TRBJ1-2; 7 bases line up with TRBD1. Germline V CDR1 and CDR2: LGHDT, YNNKEL (reference sequence). The CDR3 is 14 residues long. Germline trimming cut 0 bases from V and 4 bases from J; bases unmatched to any gene: 2. The CDR3 loop reads CASSQEAGGYGYTF. The CDR3 coding sequence is TGTGCCAGCAGCCAAGAGGCAGGGGGCTATGGCTACACCTTC.

This chain joins TRBV13 and TRBJ2-5; 7 nucleotides match TRBD1. There are 16 residues in the CDR3. V lost 4 bases, J lost 0 bases, and 8 bases stayed unmatched. CDR1 is PRHDT, CDR2 FYEKMQ, per germline (reference sequence). DNA of the CDR3: TGTGCCAGCAGCTGGGGGACAGCTCCGTACCAAGAGACCCAGTACTTC. It translates to CASSWGTAPYQETQYF.

The chain carries TRBV13 and TRBJ2-1; 12 nucleotides align to TRBD2. Germline V lookup: CDR1 PRHDT, CDR2 FYEKMQ (reference sequence). Trimming cost V 5 bases and J 7 bases; bases outside gene matches: 9. The CDR3 has 16 residues. The CDR3 here is CASSTRLAGAGNEQFF. The CDR3 DNA reads as TGTGCCAGCAGCACCCGACTAGCGGGGGCTGGTAATGAGCAGTTCTTC.

This rearrangement joins TRBV19 to TRBJ1-4; D gene unclear. Per germline, CDR1 LNHDA and CDR2 SQIVND (reference sequence). This CDR3 is built from 15 residues. V was pared by 6 bases and J by 2 bases, with 13 bases between. The DNA of the CDR3 is TGTGCCAGTAGCCCTCGTGACATTACTAATGAAAAACTGTTTTTT. It specifies CASSPRDITNEKLFF. Filled out from reference TRBV19 and TRBJ1-4, the complete variable domain reads DGGITQSPKYLFRKEGQNVTLSCEQNLNHDAMYWYRQDPGQGLRLIYYSQIVNDFQKGDIAEGYSVSREKKESFPLTVTSAQKNPTAFYLCASSPRDITNEKLFFGSGTQLSVL.

The V gene is TRBV12-3 or TRBV12-4, the J gene TRBJ1-2; possibly TRBD1 for D (6 bases). Trimming took 4 bases from V and 5 from J, leaving 11 bases between them. The CDR3 is made up of 13 amino acids. The CDR3 nucleotides read TGTGCCAGCAGTTGGACAGAGTCTTATGGCTACACCTTC. Protein sequence: CASSWTESYGYTF.

This sequence joins TRBV9 and TRBJ1-1; unclear D gene. The V end lost 4 bases, the J end lost 2 bases, and 15 bases lay between the germline ends. Germline V gives CDR1 SGDLS, CDR2 YYNGEE. This CDR3 spans 15 amino acids. CDR3 DNA: TGTGCCAGCAGCCCACAAGCAGCGCCCAACACTGAAGCTTTCTTT. Translation gives CASSPQAAPNTEAFF.

The chain employs TRBV30 and TRBJ1-2; 10 bases line up with TRBD1. CDR3 length: 16 amino acids. After removal of 0 bases from V and 4 bases from J, the junction contained 8 bases not matched to a gene. From germline, CDR1 is GTSNPN and CDR2 SVGIG (reference sequence). The CDR3 sequence: CAWSVDRTGGSYGYTF. The CDR3 coding sequence is TGTGCCTGGAGTGTAGACAGGACAGGGGGGAGCTATGGCTACACCTTC.

The rearrangement links TRBV19 to TRBJ1-1; weak D call: TRBD1 (6 bases). Per the germline V gene, CDR1 is LNHDA and CDR2 is SQIVND (reference sequence). V was shortened by 2 bases and J by 1 base, with 14 bases between the two germline ends. The CDR3 consists of 16 residues. In DNA, the CDR3 is TGTGCCAGTAGTATATCTGGGGGCAGGAGGAACACTGAAGCTTTCTTT. The encoded protein is CASSISGGRRNTEAFF. The full variable domain, completed using reference TRBV19 and TRBJ1-1, is DGGITQSPKYLFRKEGQNVTLSCEQNLNHDAMYWYRQDPGQGLRLIYYSQIVNDFQKGDIAEGYSVSREKKESFPLTVTSAQKNPTAFYLCASSISGGRRNTEAFFGQGTRLTVV.

The gene calls are TRBV2 and TRBJ2-1, with D perhaps TRBD2 (5 bases). Germline assignment: CDR1 SNHLY and CDR2 FYNNEI. The CDR3 covers 13 residues. Between the trimmed V and J ends, which lost 7 bases and 5 bases, there was a span of 12 bases. In DNA form, the CDR3 reads TGTGCCAGCACCCTTTCCGGGGACAATGAGCAGTTCTTC. The encoded protein is CASTLSGDNEQFF.